The rows below give T cell receptor beta chains drawn from one sample of a study of T cell responses to AZD1222 COVID-19 vaccine. Sequencing was performed with immunoSEQ multiplex PCR; in TCRdb, only in-frame clones are kept and a portion is missing. This sample has 95,000 to 150,000 clones, with roughly 88% found just once. The input for sequencing was peripheral blood, taken on day 0 of AZD1222 vaccination. These receptor sequences come from an adult in good health. CDR3s include the opening cysteine and the closing phenylalanine or tryptophan. A D gene is named only where the DNA matches it firmly. Clone size is given for some rows only: seen once, a few or many times, or a class if the clone is expanded.

d_call: -; j_call: TRBJ1-6; v_call: TRBV5-1; clone_size: -; cdr3_nt: TGCGCCAGCAGCCCGGTCGGGGGGAGCTCCTATAATTCACCCCTCCACTTT; cdr3_aa: CASSPVGGSSYNSPLHF
d_call: TRBD2; j_call: TRBJ2-4; v_call: TRBV14; clone_size: -; cdr3_nt: TGTGCCAGCAGCCAGGCCCCCAGCGGGGTGAACATTCAGTACTTC; cdr3_aa: CASSQAPSGVNIQYF
d_call: -; j_call: TRBJ1-2; v_call: TRBV2; clone_size: -; cdr3_nt: TGTGCCAGCAGTGAGGGGGCCGGGTACCTCTACACCTTC; cdr3_aa: CASSEGAGYLYTF
d_call: -; j_call: TRBJ1-1; v_call: TRBV5-5; clone_size: -; cdr3_nt: TGTGCCAGCAGCTCCCGCGGCGGGGGAATGAACACTGAAGCTTTCTTT; cdr3_aa: CASSSRGGGMNTEAFF
d_call: TRBD2; j_call: TRBJ2-7; v_call: TRBV7-9; clone_size: -; cdr3_nt: TGTGCCAGCAGCTTTAGCGGGGGGGCGGACTACGAGCAGTACTTC; cdr3_aa: CASSFSGGADYEQYF
d_call: -; j_call: TRBJ2-2; v_call: TRBV6-5; clone_size: few; cdr3_nt: TGTGCCAGCAGTTACTGGGGGAGGAGCACCGGGGAGCTGTTTTTT; cdr3_aa: CASSYWGRSTGELFF
d_call: -; j_call: TRBJ1-1; v_call: TRBV21-1; clone_size: -; cdr3_nt: TGTGCCAGCAGCCCCCGACAGGGAAAAGACACTGAAGCTTTCTTT; cdr3_aa: CASSPRQGKDTEAFF
d_call: TRBD1; j_call: TRBJ1-5; v_call: TRBV18; clone_size: -; cdr3_nt: TGTGCCAGCTCCGGGACAGGGGGGGATCAGCCCCAGCATTTT; cdr3_aa: CASSGTGGDQPQHF
d_call: TRBD1; j_call: TRBJ2-6; v_call: TRBV5-1; clone_size: once; cdr3_nt: TGCGCCAGCAGCCCGGCAGGGGGCGCATCTGGGGCCAACGTCCTGACTTTC; cdr3_aa: CASSPAGGASGANVLTF
d_call: -; j_call: TRBJ1-4; v_call: TRBV6-5; clone_size: few; cdr3_nt: TGTGCCAGCAGGGGCGGGAGTAATGAAAAACTGTTTTTT; cdr3_aa: CASRGGSNEKLFF
d_call: -; j_call: TRBJ2-7; v_call: TRBV2; clone_size: once; cdr3_nt: TGTGCCAGCAGTGATGAGGACGAGCAGTACTTC; cdr3_aa: CASSDEDEQYF
d_call: TRBD2; j_call: TRBJ2-3; v_call: TRBV27; clone_size: -; cdr3_nt: TGTGCCAGCAGTTGGCGCGGGGGGGCCACAGATACGCAGTATTTT; cdr3_aa: CASSWRGGATDTQYF
d_call: -; j_call: TRBJ2-7; v_call: TRBV5-6; clone_size: once; cdr3_nt: TGTGCCAGCAGCTTGGGCCAGTATGGTGCCTACGAGCAGTACTTC; cdr3_aa: CASSLGQYGAYEQYF
d_call: -; j_call: TRBJ1-2; v_call: TRBV4-3; clone_size: few; cdr3_nt: TGCGCCAGCAGCCAAAGGGGTGGGGGTGATGGCTACACCTTC; cdr3_aa: CASSQRGGGDGYTF
d_call: -; j_call: TRBJ1-5; v_call: TRBV15; clone_size: once; cdr3_nt: TGTGCCACCAGCGGCACAGGATCCCGGCAGCCCCAGCATTTT; cdr3_aa: CATSGTGSRQPQHF